The entry below gives a single TCR beta chain sequence along with its context. Its antigen remains unidentified. Random hexamers were used to reverse transcribe an amount of roughly 0.45 to 1 ug RNA. TCRdb itself ran the immunoSEQ multiplex PCR reads through MiXCR, one entry per CDR3 protein. This repertoire shows about 140,000 distinct CDR3 sequences, approximately 95% found once; its top ten account for approximately 0.3%. Sequencing of TCR beta drew on CD8+ and CD4+ T cells from blood. TEMRA cells were FACS-enriched, and CD8+ and CD4+ T cells were isolated negatively. The CDR3 is 12 residues long. This sample was included in a study of CD8 T cells in Susac syndrome. Study results and caveats: The authors acknowledged that their TCR sequencing and HLA analysis involved a relatively small number of individuals.

Material: CD8+ T cells from PBMCs. V usage is TRBV21-1 and J usage is TRBJ1-2; the table assigns TRBD1, which was not confirmed against the DNA. TRBV21-1 is an annotated pseudogene. The sequence came from a human donor in good health. The CDR3 spells CASSKGGFGYTF. The CDR3 nucleotides read TGTGCCAGCAGTAAGGGGGGATTTGGCTACACCTTC.